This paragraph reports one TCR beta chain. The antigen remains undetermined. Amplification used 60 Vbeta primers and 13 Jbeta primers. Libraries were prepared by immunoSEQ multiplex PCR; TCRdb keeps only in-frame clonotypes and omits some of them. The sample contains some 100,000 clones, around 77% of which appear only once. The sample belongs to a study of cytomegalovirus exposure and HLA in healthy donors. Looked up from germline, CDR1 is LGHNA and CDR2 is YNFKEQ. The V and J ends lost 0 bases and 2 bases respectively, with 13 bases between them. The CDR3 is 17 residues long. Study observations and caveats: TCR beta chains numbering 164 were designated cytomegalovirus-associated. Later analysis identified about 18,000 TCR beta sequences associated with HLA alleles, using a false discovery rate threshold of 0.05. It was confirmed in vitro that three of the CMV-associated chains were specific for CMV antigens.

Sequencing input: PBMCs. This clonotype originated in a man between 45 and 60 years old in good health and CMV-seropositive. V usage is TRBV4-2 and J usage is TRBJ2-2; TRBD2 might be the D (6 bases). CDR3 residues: CASSQDGGGINTGELFF. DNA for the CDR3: TGTGCCAGCAGCCAAGATGGGGGAGGCATCAACACCGGGGAGCTGTTTTTT.